The 17 T cell receptor beta chains listed next were all sequenced from one sample in a study of blood T cells in healthy people across ages. For the second PCR, which ran for 7 to 11 cycles, a sample-barcoded 5' primer and a J-beta primer mix were used. TCRdb passed the 5' RACE reads through MiXCR, listing each CDR3 protein once. The sample has hundreds of thousands of distinct CDR3 sequences, about 30% seen once. Sequencing was done on a sample of blood. The receptors stem from a woman older than 75 in good health.

This clonotype was found many times. The chain joins TRBV20-1 to TRBJ2-1; D is tentatively TRBD1 or TRBD2 (5 bases each). The CDR3 contains 14 residues. The V and J ends lost 0 bases and 7 bases respectively, with 13 bases between them. Germline V gene data show CDR1 as DFQATT and CDR2 as SNEGSKA (reference sequence). CDR3 region: CSAREPKGRNEQFF. The CDR3 bases are TGCAGTGCTAGAGAACCTAAGGGACGGAATGAGCAGTTCTTC.

The chain carries TRBV7-9 and TRBJ2-7; D uncertain. Trimming stripped 4 bases from V and 7 bases from J, with 20 bases between. The CDR3 extends over 15 amino acids. CDR1 is SEHNR and CDR2 is FQNEAQ in the germline V gene (reference sequence). CDR3 sequence (DNA): TGTGCCAGCAGCTCGCCGAAGAGGTATCTGGATGAGCAGTACTTC. Its protein product is CASSSPKRYLDEQYF. The variable domain in full, with the rest retrieved from reference TRBV7-9 and TRBJ2-7, is DTGVSQNPRHKITKRGQNVTFRCDPISEHNRLYWYRQTLGQGPEFLTYFQNEAQLEKSRLLSDRFSAERPKGSFSTLEIQRTEQGDSAMYLCASSSPKRYLDEQYFGPGTRLTVT.

This clonotype was detected only once. This CDR3 is CASSLLTGVNQPQHF. In DNA form, the CDR3 reads TGTGCCAGCAGTTTACTAACAGGCGTCAATCAGCCCCAGCATTTT. The chain combines TRBV28 with TRBJ1-5, with D possibly being TRBD1 (5 bases). This CDR3 spans 15 amino acids. Germline lookup yields CDR1 MDHEN and CDR2 SYDVKM. Trimming took 2 bases from V and 3 from J, leaving 11 bases between them.

This clonotype was found many times. The DNA of the CDR3 is TGTGCCAGCAGCCTAGGGAGCAGAAGCGGGCAGTACTTC. This encodes CASSLGSRSGQYF. The gene calls are TRBV3-1 and TRBJ2-4; TRBD2 is a possible D gene (6 bases). CDR1 and CDR2 (germline): LGHDT, YNNKEL (reference sequence). Trimming stripped 4 bases from V and 13 bases from J, with 17 bases between. The CDR3 covers 13 residues.

The V and J genes are TRBV6-1 and TRBJ2-7; the match to TRBD2 covers 8 bases. CDR1 and CDR2 (germline): MNHNS, SASEGT. The CDR3 loop spans 11 amino acids. CDR3 nucleotides: TGTTCGGGAGGGGAGGACAATGAGCAGTACTTC. Encoded protein: CSGGEDNEQYF.

The CDR3 loop is CASLDREDSPLHF. The CDR3 nucleotides are TGTGCCAGTTTGGACAGGGAGGATTCACCCCTCCACTTT. V is TRBV2 and J is TRBJ1-6; 8 bases line up with TRBD1. The J segment lost 8 bases and the V segment lost 9 bases, leaving 6 bases of the junction unmatched. The CDR3 runs to 13 residues. Germline lookup yields CDR1 SNHLY and CDR2 FYNNEI.

The table lists this clonotype with a few counts. A much larger clone lies a single base off, so this may be a read error. The chain has TRBV28 and TRBJ1-2; D not resolved. This CDR3 has 14 residues. V gave up 6 bases and J gave up 4 bases, with 15 bases separating them. CDR1 MDHEN and CDR2 SYDVKM come from the germline V gene. This chain's CDR3 is CASRLVLKGYGYTF. In nucleotides, the CDR3 is TGTGCCAGCAGGTTAGTTCTTAAGGGCTATGGCTACACCTTC.

This clonotype appeared many times. The rearrangement links TRBV5-1 to TRBJ2-5; tentatively, D is TRBD1 (6 bases). V was clipped by 5 bases and J by 4 bases, with 15 bases between them. This CDR3 has 14 amino acids. Per the germline V gene, CDR1 is SGHRS and CDR2 is YFSETQ. The CDR3 DNA is TGCGCCAGCAGTTACCAGGGGTCGGCAGAGACCCAGTACTTC. Residues: CASSYQGSAETQYF.

Of note for this clonotype: One base away lies a much larger clone, so this may be a sequencing read error. The V call is TRBV6-1, the J call TRBJ2-3; possible D gene TRBD2, 5 bases. Germline V gives CDR1 MNHNS, CDR2 SASEGT. The V end was cut by 6 bases, the J end by 0 bases, with 19 bases between. The CDR3 spans 17 residues. CDR3 loop: CASSLFGSETSTDTQYF. The CDR3 DNA reads TGTGCCAGCAGCCTATTCGGTAGCGAAACTAGCACAGATACGCAGTATTTT.

This chain connects TRBV2 to TRBJ2-1, with D perhaps TRBD1 or TRBD2 (5 bases each). The germline V gene has CDR1 SNHLY and CDR2 FYNNEI. The CDR3 sequence is 17 residues long. V was clipped by 5 bases and J by 3 bases, with 20 bases between them. The CDR3 sequence is CASSSDTGTRYYNEQFF. The CDR3 DNA reads TGTGCCAGCAGTTCAGATACCGGGACCAGATACTACAATGAGCAGTTCTTC.

This clonotype was counted ten times or more. The chain carries TRBV10-3 and TRBJ1-4; tentative D call: TRBD1 (6 bases). The germline CDR1 and CDR2 sequences are ENHRY and SYGVKD. The CDR3 loop spans 14 amino acids. Trimming pared 3 bases from V and 8 bases from J, leaving 13 bases between. CDR3 sequence reads: CAISDNPQGEKLFF. CDR3 sequence (DNA): TGTGCCATCAGTGACAATCCACAGGGAGAAAAACTGTTTTTT.

In this sample, this clonotype turned up many times. The chain recombines TRBV7-2 with TRBJ2-7; 7 bases agree with TRBD1. This CDR3 region has 16 residues. From germline, CDR1 is SGHTA and CDR2 FQGNSA. Unmatched junction bases numbered 11, after V lost 5 bases and J lost 1 base. The DNA of the CDR3 is TGTGCCAGCAGCACCCGTCCCGGGACAGTATCCTACGAGCAGTACTTC. Protein product: CASSTRPGTVSYEQYF.

In this sample, this clonotype turned up many times. This chain joins TRBV30 and TRBJ2-3; D is perhaps TRBD1 or TRBD2 (5 bases each). The CDR3 length is 15 residues. V was clipped by 1 base and J by 5 bases, with 16 bases between them. Germline lookup yields CDR1 GTSNPN and CDR2 SVGIG (reference sequence). The CDR3 DNA sequence: TGTGCCTGGAGTGGGGGCAGCGGAGACCTAGATACGCAGTATTTT. Its translation is CAWSGGSGDLDTQYF.

The chain combines TRBV7-9 with TRBJ1-5; D remains ambiguous. Germline CDR1 reads SEHNR; CDR2 reads FQNEAQ (reference sequence). This CDR3 region has 14 residues. V gave up 5 bases and J gave up 7 bases, with 15 bases separating them. The CDR3 bases are TGTGCCAGCAGCAGATACGGATTCGGGCAGCCCCAGCATTTT. Protein product: CASSRYGFGQPQHF.

For this clonotype: One base away lies a much larger clone, so this may be a sequencing read error. The chain carries TRBV19 and TRBJ2-4, with D tentatively TRBD1 (6 bases). The J call may be incorrect, as the DNA end agrees better with TRBJ2-7. Germline V CDR1 and CDR2: LNHDA, SQIVND (reference sequence). The CDR3 totals 15 residues. The CDR3, as DNA: TGTGCCAGTAGTTCGTCCGACAGGATAGCCTACGAGCAGTACTTC. This sequence encodes CASSSSDRIAYEQYF.

Of note for this clonotype: Just one base apart from a much larger clone, this may be a read error. The chain carries TRBV7-8 and TRBJ2-5; D is possibly TRBD2 (6 bases). The CDR3 length is 17 residues. Germline CDR1 SGHVS, CDR2 FQNEAQ. V lost 5 bases, J lost 11 bases, and 30 bases lay in between. Written as DNA, the CDR3 is TGTGCCAGCAGCAGAACCTTTGGGGGGTTGACCTACAATGAGCAGTACTTC. It translates to CASSRTFGGLTYNEQYF.

This clonotype was counted at least ten times. The V call is TRBV9, the J call TRBJ2-1, with TRBD1 matching over 7 bases. Germline V gives CDR1 SGDLS, CDR2 YYNGEE. After removal of 0 bases from V and 6 bases from J, the junction contained 12 bases not matched to a gene. The length of the CDR3 is 17 residues. The CDR3 region has the DNA TGTGCCAGCAGCGTAGGGGTGAGGCAGGGGGTGATCAATGAGCAGTTCTTC. It codes for CASSVGVRQGVINEQFF.